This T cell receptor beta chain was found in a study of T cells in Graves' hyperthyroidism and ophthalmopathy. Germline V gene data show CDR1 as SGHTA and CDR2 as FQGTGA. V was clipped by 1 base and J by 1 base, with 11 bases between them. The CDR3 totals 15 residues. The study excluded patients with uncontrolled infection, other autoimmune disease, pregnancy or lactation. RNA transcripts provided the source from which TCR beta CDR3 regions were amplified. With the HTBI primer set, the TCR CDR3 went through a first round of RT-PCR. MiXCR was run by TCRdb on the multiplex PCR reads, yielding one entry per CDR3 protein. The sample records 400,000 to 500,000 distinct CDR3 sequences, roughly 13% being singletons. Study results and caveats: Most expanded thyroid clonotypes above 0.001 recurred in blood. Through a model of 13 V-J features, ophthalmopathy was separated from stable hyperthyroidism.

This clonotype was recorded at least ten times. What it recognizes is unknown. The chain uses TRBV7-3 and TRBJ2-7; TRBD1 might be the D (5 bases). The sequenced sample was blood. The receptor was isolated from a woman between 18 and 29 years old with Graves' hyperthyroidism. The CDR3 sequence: CASSLIGADSYEQYF. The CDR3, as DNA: TGTGCCAGCAGCTTAATAGGGGCAGATTCCTACGAGCAGTACTTC.